These 17 T cell receptor beta chains share one sample of origin, sequenced in a study of cytomegalovirus exposure and HLA in healthy donors. Primers for the PCR totalled 60 Vbeta and 13 Jbeta. TCRdb's copy holds only in-frame clones and misses some; the assay was immunoSEQ multiplex PCR. With 130,000 to 150,000 clones in the sample, the ten largest clones hold 1.5% to 2%. Sequenced input: PBMCs. All receptors come from a woman in her 50s in good health and CMV-seronegative.

The chain couples TRBV30 to TRBJ1-5; D not certain. V was clipped by 0 bases and J by 6 bases, with 15 bases between them. The CDR3 has 15 amino acids. Germline CDR1 is GTSNPN and CDR2 is SVGIG (reference sequence). The CDR3 is CAWSVGPPGSQPQHF. Here the CDR3 DNA reads TGTGCCTGGAGTGTGGGCCCTCCAGGCAGTCAGCCCCAGCATTTT.

The genes are TRBV7-8 and TRBJ1-1; 10 nucleotides align to TRBD1. The CDR3 length is 16 residues. CDR1 SGHVS and CDR2 FQNEAQ come from the germline V gene. With 5 bases clipped from V and 1 base from J, the junction kept 7 bases outside the gene matches. CDR3 in amino acids: CASSPNRDRGNTEAFF. Written as DNA, the CDR3 is TGTGCCAGCAGCCCGAACCGGGACAGGGGGAACACTGAAGCTTTCTTT.

The chain employs TRBV5-4 and TRBJ2-3, with 8 bases identical to TRBD2. The junction had 10 bases not matched to a gene; V was cut back by 4 bases and J by 0 bases. The CDR3 totals 17 residues. CDR1 SGHNT and CDR2 YYREEE come from the germline V gene (reference sequence). The CDR3 sequence: CASSRGVERGSTDTQYF. In DNA form, the CDR3 reads TGTGCCAGCAGCCGCGGGGTAGAGCGGGGGAGCACAGATACGCAGTATTTT.

This chain connects TRBV28 to TRBJ1-2; D may be TRBD1 (5 bases). V lost 3 bases and J 6 bases, leaving 11 bases between the germline ends. The CDR3 covers 13 residues. In germline, CDR1 is MDHEN, CDR2 SYDVKM. In nucleotides, the CDR3 is TGTGCCAGCAGTTTGGCAGGGAGGGATGGCTACACCTTC. Its protein is CASSLAGRDGYTF.

With respect to this clone: The identical CDR3 is also encoded by other nucleotide sequences in the sample. V gene TRBV6-1 combines with J gene TRBJ1-5, with D maybe TRBD1 (6 bases). Trimming took off 3 bases at V and 0 bases at J, with 15 bases between the two ends. From germline, CDR1 is MNHNS and CDR2 SASEGT. This CDR3 region has 17 residues. This CDR3 reads CASSENMGAVSNQPQHF. The CDR3, as DNA: TGTGCCAGCAGTGAGAACATGGGGGCGGTTAGCAATCAGCCCCAGCATTTT.

This rearrangement joins TRBV2 to TRBJ2-1; 11 bases agree with TRBD2. Germline CDR1 is SNHLY and CDR2 is FYNNEI. The CDR3 covers 15 residues. V lost 8 bases to trimming and J lost 6 bases; unmatched junction nucleotides: 9. CDR3 loop: CASRKLAGAVNEQFF. CDR3 in DNA: TGTGCCAGCCGAAAACTAGCGGGGGCGGTCAATGAGCAGTTCTTC.

The rearrangement joins TRBV28 to TRBJ2-7, with 7 bases fitting TRBD1. Losses at the gene ends were 4 bases for V and 0 bases for J; bases not matched to a gene: 9. Germline V lookup: CDR1 MDHEN, CDR2 SYDVKM. The CDR3 spans 16 residues. The CDR3 is CASSSVGGRFSYEQYF. Here the CDR3 DNA reads TGTGCCAGCAGTTCCGTAGGGGGCAGGTTCTCCTACGAGCAGTACTTC.

This sequence joins TRBV6-6 and TRBJ1-2, with TRBD1 matching 11 bases. The V gene's germline CDR1 is MNHNY and CDR2 SVGAGI (reference sequence). The CDR3 contains 13 residues. After removal of 8 bases from V and 5 bases from J, the junction contained 4 bases not matched to a gene. CDR3 sequence: CASVDRGPYGYTF. The CDR3 DNA follows: TGTGCCAGCGTGGACAGGGGGCCTTATGGCTACACCTTC.

The chain combines TRBV7-2 with TRBJ1-3; TRBD1 is a possible D gene (5 bases). The V gene lost 2 bases and the J gene lost 4 bases, with 15 bases spanning the gap. Germline V lookup: CDR1 SGHTA, CDR2 FQGNSA. The CDR3 consists of 16 residues. CDR3 DNA sequence: TGTGCCAGCAGCTTACAAATAGGGGCGCTGGGAAACACCATATATTTT. Its translation: CASSLQIGALGNTIYF.

The V gene is TRBV4-2, the J gene TRBJ2-1; 15 bases align to TRBD2. CDR1 LGHNA and CDR2 YNFKEQ come from the germline V gene. The CDR3 sequence is 20 residues long. V trimming: 0 bases; J trimming: 4 bases; junction bases outside the gene matches: 10. CDR3 nucleotide sequence: TGTGCCAGCAGCCAAGATGACTGGACTAGCGGGAGGGCCGGTTACAATGAGCAGTTCTTC. Translation: CASSQDDWTSGRAGYNEQFF.

This chain uses TRBV7-2 with TRBJ1-3, with D possibly TRBD1 on 5 matching bases. Germline V gene sequence: CDR1 SGHTA, CDR2 FQGNSA. The germline V and J ends were trimmed by 5 bases and 0 bases, with 11 bases remaining between them. The CDR3 has 15 residues. The CDR3 sequence is CASSTGGNSGNTIYF. Here the CDR3 DNA reads TGTGCCAGCAGCACGGGGGGGAACTCTGGAAACACCATATATTTT. The full variable domain, with the rest looked up from reference TRBV7-2 and TRBJ1-3, is GAGVSQSPSNKVTEKGKDVELRCDPISGHTALYWYRQSLGQGLEFLIYFQGNSAPDKSGLPSDRFSAERTGGSVSTLTIQRTQQEDSAVYLCASSTGGNSGNTIYFGEGSWLTVV.

The chain carries TRBV6-1 and TRBJ1-3; 9 bases are a match to TRBD1. The CDR3 totals 16 residues. CDR1 MNHNS and CDR2 SASEGT come from the germline V gene. Trimming took 4 bases from V and 3 from J; bases not matched to a gene: 7. The CDR3 reads CASSAPGTGFGNTIYF. The CDR3 DNA follows: TGTGCCAGCAGTGCCCCCGGGACAGGGTTTGGAAACACCATATATTTT.

This chain links TRBV7-3 with TRBJ1-1, with 8 positions matching TRBD1. CDR1 is SGHTA, CDR2 FQGTGA, per germline. Trimming took 9 bases from V and 5 from J; bases not matched to a gene: 8. The CDR3 totals 13 residues. In DNA, the CDR3 is TGTGCCAGTAGACAGGGGACGGGGACTGAAGCTTTCTTT. The encoded protein is CASRQGTGTEAFF. The whole variable domain, filled in from reference TRBV7-3 and TRBJ1-1, reads GAGVSQTPSNKVTEKGKYVELRCDPISGHTALYWYRQSLGQGPEFLIYFQGTGAADDSGLPNDRFFAVRPEGSVSTLKIQRTERGDSAVYLCASRQGTGTEAFFGQGTRLTVV.

The chain carries TRBV27 and TRBJ1-5; D remains unclear. Germline loops: CDR1 MNHEY, CDR2 SMNVEV (reference sequence). This CDR3 has 16 amino acids. The ends were cut back, 7 bases at V and 1 base at J, with 17 bases in the middle. CDR3 residues: CASTALGLGSNQPQHF. The CDR3 coding sequence is TGTGCCAGCACCGCCTTGGGCCTTGGGAGCAATCAGCCCCAGCATTTT.

This chain connects TRBV6-5 to TRBJ1-2; 9 positions match TRBD1. V trimming: 2 bases; J trimming: 4 bases; junction bases outside the gene matches: 5. Germline V gene data show CDR1 as MNHEY and CDR2 as SVGAGI. This CDR3 spans 15 amino acids. CDR3 region: CASSYKGQGPYGYTF. DNA for the CDR3: TGTGCCAGCAGTTACAAGGGACAGGGTCCCTATGGCTACACCTTC.

The chain uses TRBV5-1 and TRBJ2-7; D might be TRBD1 (5 bases). The ends were cut back, 3 bases at V and 6 bases at J, with 13 bases in the middle. Looked up from germline, CDR1 is SGHRS and CDR2 is YFSETQ. The CDR3 sequence is 13 residues long. In DNA form, the CDR3 reads TGCGCCAGCAGCTCATTACAGGACCTCGAGCAGTACTTC. It specifies CASSSLQDLEQYF.

The gene calls are TRBV4-2 and TRBJ1-4, with 12 bases fitting TRBD1. This CDR3 has 16 residues. Per germline, CDR1 LGHNA and CDR2 YNFKEQ. The V and J ends lost 1 base and 7 bases, in that order; junction bases with no gene match: 4. The CDR3 loop reads CASSQGDRGPGEKLFF. CDR3 nucleotides: TGTGCCAGCAGCCAAGGGGACAGGGGGCCGGGTGAAAAACTGTTTTTT.